The 20 T cell receptor beta chains listed next were all sequenced from one sample in a study of beta chain features in type 1 diabetes. Their antigen targets remain unknown. Study observations and caveats: A moderate, significant TCRB CDR3 shortening appeared in type 1 diabetes across four CD4+ subsets.

Expressed TCRB transcripts were sequenced because the entire RNA isolate underwent reverse transcription. Method: immunoSEQ multiplex PCR; TCRdb's copy keeps in-frame clones and lacks some. The table records some 660,000 clones, 11% to 15% of them present only once. The specimen sequenced was naive CD4+ T cells from blood. The source of these receptors is a man aged 18 to 30 with type 1 diabetes.

The chain recombines TRBV7-2 with TRBJ2-5; D ambiguous. The CDR3 consists of 16 residues. The germline CDR1 and CDR2 sequences are SGHTA and FQGNSA. Trimming pared 1 base from V and 4 bases from J, leaving 16 bases between. The CDR3 DNA reads TGTGCCAGCAGCTTAGAGGTTCACACCTTAATAGAGACCCAGTACTTC. Encoded protein: CASSLEVHTLIETQYF.

This chain connects TRBV2 to TRBJ2-5; no firm D call. The CDR3 length is 12 residues. Germline assignment: CDR1 SNHLY and CDR2 FYNNEI. V shed 5 bases and J shed 9 bases, with 13 bases lying between them. For the CDR3, the DNA is TGTGCCAGCAGTCCCCGTCCCGAGGCCCAGTACTTC. This gives the protein CASSPRPEAQYF.

The rearrangement joins TRBV4-3 to TRBJ2-2; 7 bases are shared with TRBD1. This CDR3 is 13 amino acids long. V was clipped by 5 bases and J by 6 bases; unmatched bases: 3. Germline V CDR1 and CDR2: LGHNA, YSLEER. The CDR3 reads CASSRQGAGELFF. The DNA of the CDR3 is TGCGCCAGCAGCAGACAGGGTGCCGGGGAGCTGTTTTTT.

Only a few counts were recorded for this clone. The rearrangement uses TRBV23-1 and TRBJ2-1; D is possibly TRBD2 (6 bases). TRBV23-1 is an ORF; its function is uncertain. V was clipped by 6 bases and J by 3 bases, with 21 bases between them. CDR3 length: 17 amino acids. This CDR3 reads CASSQLLSGGSYNEQFF. In DNA, the CDR3 is TGCGCCAGCAGCCAACTCCTCAGTGGGGGGAGCTACAATGAGCAGTTCTTC.

The table lists this clone with a few counts. The V gene is TRBV19, the J gene TRBJ2-5; D is tentatively TRBD1 or TRBD2 (5 bases each). Trimming took off 6 bases at V and 5 bases at J, with 10 bases between the two ends. The CDR3 extends over 12 amino acids. CDR1 LNHDA and CDR2 SQIVND come from the germline V gene (reference sequence). The CDR3 region is CASSSGRETQYF. Here the CDR3 DNA reads TGTGCCAGTAGCTCGGGACGGGAGACCCAGTACTTC.

This clone occurred a few times. J is TRBJ1-5 and V is TRBV5-1; possibly TRBD1 for D (5 bases). The V gene's germline CDR1 is SGHRS and CDR2 YFSETQ. The CDR3 covers 14 residues. The ends were cut back, 4 bases at V and 4 bases at J, with 12 bases in the middle. This CDR3 is CASSSGGKNQPQHF. The CDR3 DNA follows: TGCGCCAGCAGCAGCGGGGGGAAAAATCAGCCCCAGCATTTT.

Concerning this clone: Being one base from a much bigger clone, this may be a read error. Other DNA sequences from this sample encode an identical CDR3 as well. The chain combines TRBV9 with TRBJ2-1; D is unclear. Germline-derived CDR1 and CDR2 are SGDLS and YYNGEE. This CDR3 has 13 amino acids. Deletions cut 4 bases from V and 0 bases from J, with 5 bases between. The CDR3 DNA reads as TGTGCCAGCAGCCCCCGCTCCTACAATGAGCAGTTCTTC. This sequence encodes CASSPRSYNEQFF.

This sequence joins TRBV7-3 and TRBJ1-6; 8 nucleotides line up with TRBD1. In germline, CDR1 is SGHTA, CDR2 FQGTGA. Trimming took 4 bases from V and 10 from J; bases not matched to a gene: 9. The CDR3 sequence is 15 residues long. Here the CDR3 reads CASSSTGQGHSPLHF. The CDR3 nucleotides are TGTGCCAGCAGCTCCACAGGACAGGGACACTCACCCCTCCACTTT.

About this clone itself: The junction departs from germline at one end; a sequencing error may be responsible. The chain links TRBV7-7 to TRBJ2-2, with TRBD1 matching 11 bases. The length of the CDR3 is 18 residues. Germline CDR1 and CDR2: SSHAT and FNYEAQ (reference sequence). CDR3 protein: CASSPRTGGVDGTGELFF. The CDR3 DNA reads TGTGCTAGCAGTCCCCGGACAGGGGGCGTCGATGGCACCGGGGAGCTGTTTTTT.

The chain is built from TRBV7-9 and TRBJ2-5, with 11 bases fitting TRBD1. Germline loops: CDR1 SEHNR, CDR2 FQNEAQ (reference sequence). With V trimmed by 5 bases and J by 4 bases, 6 bases remained unmatched. This CDR3 has 15 residues. CDR3 DNA sequence: TGTGCCAGCAGCCCCGGGACAGGGGGTGGAGAGACCCAGTACTTC. Its protein product is CASSPGTGGGETQYF.

This clone was detected a few times. This sample includes further DNA sequences coding for the same CDR3. The chain is built from TRBV5-1 and TRBJ2-1; 7 nucleotides match TRBD2. The CDR3 is made up of 15 amino acids. Germline lookup yields CDR1 SGHRS and CDR2 YFSETQ. The ends lost 0 bases at V and 3 bases at J; junction bases unmatched: 3. The CDR3 nucleotides are TGCGCCAGCAGCTTGGAAGCTAGCGGCTACAATGAGCAGTTCTTC. The encoded protein is CASSLEASGYNEQFF.

V usage is TRBV7-2 and J usage is TRBJ2-6; D remains ambiguous. V was trimmed by 2 bases and J by 3 bases, leaving 8 bases between them. In germline, CDR1 is SGHTA, CDR2 FQGNSA. CDR3 length: 15 amino acids. CDR3 bases: TGTGCCAGCAGCTTATCACCTCGTGGGGCCAACGTCCTGACTTTC. It translates to CASSLSPRGANVLTF. The full variable domain, rest sourced from reference TRBV7-2 and TRBJ2-6, is GAGVSQSPSNKVTEKGKDVELRCDPISGHTALYWYRQSLGQGLEFLIYFQGNSAPDKSGLPSDRFSAERTGGSVSTLTIQRTQQEDSAVYLCASSLSPRGANVLTFGAGSRLTVL.

The chain employs TRBV6-5 and TRBJ2-4, with a tentative D call TRBD1 (7 bases). Trimming took off 2 bases at V and 7 bases at J, with 15 bases between the two ends. The CDR3 runs to 15 residues. Germline CDR1 is MNHEY and CDR2 is SVGAGI. The CDR3 sequence: CASSYRGATGNIQYF. The CDR3 bases are TGTGCCAGCAGTTACAGGGGGGCGACAGGGAACATTCAGTACTTC.

As for this clone: The sample contains more than one DNA sequence encoding this CDR3. The chain is built from TRBV5-1 and TRBJ2-5; D unclear. Trimming pared 4 bases from V and 5 bases from J, leaving 9 bases between. CDR1 is SGHRS and CDR2 is YFSETQ in the germline V gene. The CDR3 has 12 residues. This CDR3 is CASSPQGETQYF. CDR3 coding DNA: TGCGCCAGCAGCCCACAAGGGGAGACCCAGTACTTC.

The table lists this clone with a few counts. Other DNA sequences of this sample code for an identical CDR3. This sequence joins TRBV7-9 and TRBJ2-3; D gene ambiguous. The CDR3 extends over 12 amino acids. The V and J ends lost 1 base and 3 bases respectively, with 2 bases between them. Germline V lookup: CDR1 SEHNR, CDR2 FQNEAQ (reference sequence). The CDR3 spells CASSLETDTQYF. The CDR3 DNA follows: TGTGCCAGCAGCTTAGAGACAGATACGCAGTATTTT.

The chain combines TRBV30 with TRBJ1-2; D remains ambiguous. CDR1 is GTSNPN, CDR2 SVGIG, per germline (reference sequence). The CDR3 is made up of 13 amino acids. Trimming shortened V by 3 bases and J by 6 bases, and 14 bases separated the two germline ends. DNA of the CDR3: TGTGCCTGGAGCTTCCGGCCGGGAGATGGCTACACCTTC. Translated: CAWSFRPGDGYTF. Variable domain in full (rest from reference TRBV30 and TRBJ1-2): SQTIHQWPATLVQPVGSPLSLECTVEGTSNPNLYWYRQAAGRGLQLLFYSVGIGQISSEVPQNLSASRPQDRQFILSSKKLLLSDSGFYLCAWSFRPGDGYTFGSGTRLTVV.

The chain is built from TRBV10-3 and TRBJ2-2; 9 bases agree with TRBD1. The germline CDR1 and CDR2 sequences are ENHRY and SYGVKD. The CDR3 consists of 18 residues. V shed 3 bases, J shed 1 base, and the junction held 9 bases outside the gene matches. The CDR3 sequence is CAISELLSTGGNTGELFF. The CDR3 DNA follows: TGTGCCATCAGTGAACTACTTTCGACAGGGGGGAACACCGGGGAGCTGTTTTTT.

The V gene is TRBV5-4, the J gene TRBJ2-3, with 14 bases matching TRBD2. V was clipped by 3 bases and J by 4 bases; unmatched bases: 4. This CDR3 comprises 16 residues. CDR1 SGHNT and CDR2 YYREEE come from the germline V gene (reference sequence). The DNA for the CDR3 is TGTGCCAGCAGCTACCGACTAGCGGGAGGGCCAGATACGCAGTATTTT. It codes for CASSYRLAGGPDTQYF.

This clone showed up just a few times. The rearrangement uses TRBV7-8 and TRBJ2-1; possible D gene TRBD1, 5 bases. Germline V gene data show CDR1 as SGHVS and CDR2 as FQNEAQ. The CDR3 sequence is 13 residues long. V lost 4 bases, J lost 5 bases, and 9 bases lay in between. CDR3 in amino acids: CASSSPDNNEQFF. CDR3 bases: TGTGCCAGCAGCTCGCCGGACAACAATGAGCAGTTCTTC. Full variable domain (rest looked up from reference TRBV7-8 and TRBJ2-1): GAGVSQSPRYKVAKRGQDVALRCDPISGHVSLFWYQQALGQGPEFLTYFQNEAQLDKSGLPSDRFFAERPEGSVSTLKIQRTQQEDSAVYLCASSSPDNNEQFFGPGTRLTVL.

This chain connects TRBV18 to TRBJ2-1; 7 bases are shared with TRBD1. This CDR3 has 13 amino acids. V shed 4 bases and J 5 bases; nucleotides not matched to a gene: 2. Germline lookup yields CDR1 KGHSH and CDR2 LQKENI. The CDR3 loop reads CASSQGQNNEQFF. CDR3 DNA sequence: TGTGCCAGCTCACAGGGACAGAACAATGAGCAGTTCTTC.